This T cell receptor (beta chain) was profiled in a study of blood T cell repertoires in COVID-19. CDR1 and CDR2 from the germline V gene are SGHRS and YFSETQ. V was pared by 4 bases and J by 9 bases, with 8 bases between. The CDR3 sequence is 11 residues long. Sequencing used immunoSEQ multiplex PCR; TCRdb keeps in-frame clones, though not all of them. Here the sample spans 150,000 to 200,000 clones, roughly 90% being singletons. The J gene is TRBJ1-5, the V gene TRBV5-1, with D maybe TRBD1 (6 bases). The receptor's source is a man in his 60s with acute or convalescent COVID-19. Sequenced sample: peripheral blood. CDR3 nucleotides: TGCGCCAGCAGCCTACAGGGGCCCCAGCATTTT. Its translation: CASSLQGPQHF. Full variable domain (outside the CDR3, taken from reference TRBV5-1 and TRBJ1-5): KAGVTQTPRYLIKTRGQQVTLSCSPISGHRSVSWYQQTPGQGLQFLFEYFSETQRNKGNFPGRFSGRQFSNSRSEMNVSTLELGDSALYLCASSLQGPQHFGDGTRLSIL.